The 15 T cell receptor beta chains below all came from one sample that was sequenced in a study of graft-versus-host responses after intestinal transplantation. Sequencing used immunoSEQ multiplex PCR; TCRdb keeps in-frame clones, though not all of them. The sample holds some 70,000 clones, just under 95% seen once. The material sequenced was bone marrow, taken roughly 780 days after intestinal transplantation. Receptor source: a human patient who received an intestinal transplant, so some T cells may come from the graft donor.

The V call is TRBV9, the J call TRBJ2-5; D is ambiguous. Germline V lookup: CDR1 SGDLS, CDR2 YYNGEE. CDR3 length: 14 residues. Trimming removed 0 bases from V and 5 bases from J, with 11 bases in between. The chain's CDR3 is CASSVAVEWETQYF. In DNA, the CDR3 is TGTGCCAGCAGCGTAGCAGTGGAGTGGGAGACCCAGTACTTC.

This clone has only a few counts. The chain couples TRBV30 to TRBJ2-7; D call uncertain. The CDR3 loop spans 12 amino acids. CDR1 and CDR2 from the germline V gene are GTSNPN and SVGIG (reference sequence). With 0 bases removed from V and 1 base from J, the gap between germline ends came to 4 bases. CDR3: CAWSVFSYEQYF. CDR3 in DNA: TGTGCCTGGAGTGTGTTTTCCTACGAGCAGTACTTC. The full variable domain, completed using reference TRBV30 and TRBJ2-7, is SQTIHQWPATLVQPVGSPLSLECTVEGTSNPNLYWYRQAAGRGLQLLFYSVGIGQISSEVPQNLSASRPQDRQFILSSKKLLLSDSGFYLCAWSVFSYEQYFGPGTRLTVT.

The chain has TRBV5-4 and TRBJ2-7; a weak D match, TRBD2 (5 bases). This CDR3 spans 13 amino acids. With 2 bases removed from V and 4 bases from J, the gap between germline ends came to 10 bases. Per germline, CDR1 SGHNT and CDR2 YYREEE (reference sequence). CDR3 sequence reads: CASSFPGGYEQYF. The CDR3 coding sequence is TGTGCCAGCAGCTTCCCCGGCGGGTACGAGCAGTACTTC.

The chain links TRBV13 to TRBJ1-3, with D perhaps TRBD1 (5 bases). CDR1 is PRHDT, CDR2 FYEKMQ, per germline (reference sequence). Trimming took off 5 bases at V and 4 bases at J, with 15 bases between the two ends. The CDR3 contains 15 residues. The CDR3 is CASSQVGDLGNTIYF. The CDR3, as DNA: TGTGCCAGCAGCCAAGTTGGGGACCTAGGAAACACCATATATTTT.

This rearrangement joins TRBV4-1 to TRBJ2-1; possible D gene TRBD2, 6 bases. The germline V gene has CDR1 MGHRA and CDR2 YSYEKL. V lost 4 bases, J lost 6 bases, and 22 bases lay in between. CDR3 length: 17 residues. CDR3 sequence reads: CASSPIESASVRNEQFF. CDR3 DNA sequence: TGCGCCAGCAGCCCCATCGAGAGTGCTAGCGTCCGCAATGAGCAGTTCTTC.

This clone has a single count. The chain couples TRBV6-6 to TRBJ2-2, with D perhaps TRBD1 or TRBD2 (6 bases each). V was trimmed by 2 bases and J by 13 bases, leaving 14 bases between them. CDR3 size: 13 residues. Germline V lookup: CDR1 MNHNY, CDR2 SVGAGI (reference sequence). The CDR3 bases are TGTGCCAGCAGTTACGGGGGGCTGGCCCGGCTGTTTTTT. Amino acids: CASSYGGLARLFF.

This chain joins TRBV18 and TRBJ1-2; D unresolved. Per germline, CDR1 KGHSH and CDR2 LQKENI. The CDR3 length is 12 residues. The V end was cut by 1 base, the J end by 7 bases, with 7 bases between. CDR3 region: CASSPREGGYTF. CDR3 DNA: TGTGCCAGCTCACCACGGGAGGGTGGCTACACCTTC. Complete variable domain (other parts from reference TRBV18 and TRBJ1-2): NAGVMQNPRHLVRRRGQEARLRCSPMKGHSHVYWYRQLPEEGLKFMVYLQKENIIDESGMPKERFSAEFPKEGPSILRIQQVVRGDSAAYFCASSPREGGYTFGSGTRLTVV.

The genes are TRBV6-6 and TRBJ1-3; D not certain. This CDR3 has 10 amino acids. Germline V CDR1 and CDR2: MNHNY, SVGAGI (reference sequence). V lost 6 bases, J lost 10 bases, and 7 bases lay in between. CDR3 residues: CASRGLTIYF. The DNA for the CDR3 is TGTGCCAGCAGAGGCCTTACCATATATTTT.

This sequence joins TRBV6-5 and TRBJ2-7, with 7 bases aligning to TRBD2. CDR1 and CDR2 from the germline V gene are MNHEY and SVGAGI. V dropped 1 base and J dropped 5; count of bases not matched to a gene: 2. This CDR3 is 13 amino acids long. CDR3 loop: CASSYYGGNEQYF. The CDR3 region has the DNA TGTGCCAGCAGTTACTACGGGGGGAACGAGCAGTACTTC.

Here the CDR3 reads CASSQDQGASYEQYF. The CDR3 DNA is TGTGCCAGCAGCCAAGATCAGGGGGCCTCCTACGAGCAGTACTTC. The chain combines TRBV5-4 with TRBJ2-7; TRBD1 agrees at 8 bases. The V gene's germline CDR1 is SGHNT and CDR2 YYREEE (reference sequence). This CDR3 comprises 15 residues. J was trimmed by 0 bases and V by 4 bases; bases with no gene match: 6.

The chain employs TRBV6-5 and TRBJ1-5; no definite D call. CDR1 is MNHEY, CDR2 SVGAGI, per germline. V lost 5 bases, J lost 0 bases, and 5 bases lay in between. The length of the CDR3 is 13 residues. CDR3 in amino acids: CASSLDSNQPQHF. In nucleotides, the CDR3 is TGTGCCAGCAGTCTGGATAGCAATCAGCCCCAGCATTTT.

This clone was seen a few times. The chain has TRBV19 and TRBJ1-6; D call uncertain. CDR1 is LNHDA, CDR2 SQIVND, per germline (reference sequence). The CDR3 is made up of 16 amino acids. V lost 5 bases and J lost 0, with 11 bases in between. CDR3 loop: CASSAQLSSYNSPLHF. CDR3 nucleotides: TGTGCCAGTAGTGCACAGCTGAGCTCCTATAATTCACCCCTCCACTTT.

This sequence joins TRBV15 and TRBJ2-1, with 11 bases matching TRBD2. The CDR3 runs to 17 residues. Trimming at V came to 5 bases and at J to 4 bases, leaving 10 bases not matched to a gene. From germline, CDR1 is LNHNV and CDR2 YYDKDF (reference sequence). CDR3 in DNA: TGTGCCACCAGCGCGCACATAGCGGGAGGGGCATACAATGAGCAGTTCTTC. Translated, it gives CATSAHIAGGAYNEQFF.

V is TRBV27 and J is TRBJ2-1; perhaps TRBD1 as D (6 bases). Per germline, CDR1 MNHEY and CDR2 SMNVEV (reference sequence). The CDR3 is 15 amino acids. The V and J ends lost 2 bases and 2 bases respectively, with 10 bases between them. As DNA, the CDR3 is TGTGCCAGCAGTTTACGACAGGAACCCTACAATGAGCAGTTCTTC. Amino acid sequence: CASSLRQEPYNEQFF.

The chain couples TRBV11-2 to TRBJ2-7, with TRBD2 identical over 9 bases. The V gene end was trimmed by 2 bases and the J gene end by 4 bases; junction bases not matched to a gene: 3. This CDR3 is 14 amino acids long. Germline lookup yields CDR1 SGHAT and CDR2 FQNNGV. The CDR3, as DNA: TGTGCCAGCAGCTTAAGTAGCGGGAGTTACGAGCAGTACTTC. Translated, it gives CASSLSSGSYEQYF.